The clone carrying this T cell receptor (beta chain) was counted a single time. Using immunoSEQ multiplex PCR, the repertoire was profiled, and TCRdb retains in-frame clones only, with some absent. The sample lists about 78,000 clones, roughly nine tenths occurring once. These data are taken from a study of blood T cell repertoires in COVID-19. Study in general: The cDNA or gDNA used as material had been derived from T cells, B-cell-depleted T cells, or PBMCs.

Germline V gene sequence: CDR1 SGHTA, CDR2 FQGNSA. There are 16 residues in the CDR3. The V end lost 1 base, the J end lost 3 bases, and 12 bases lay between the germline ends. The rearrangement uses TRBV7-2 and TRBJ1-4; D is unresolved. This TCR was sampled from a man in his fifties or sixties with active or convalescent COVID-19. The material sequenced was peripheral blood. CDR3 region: CASSLGAGRSNEKLFF. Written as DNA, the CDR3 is TGTGCCAGCAGCTTAGGGGCAGGAAGGTCTAATGAAAAACTGTTTTTT.